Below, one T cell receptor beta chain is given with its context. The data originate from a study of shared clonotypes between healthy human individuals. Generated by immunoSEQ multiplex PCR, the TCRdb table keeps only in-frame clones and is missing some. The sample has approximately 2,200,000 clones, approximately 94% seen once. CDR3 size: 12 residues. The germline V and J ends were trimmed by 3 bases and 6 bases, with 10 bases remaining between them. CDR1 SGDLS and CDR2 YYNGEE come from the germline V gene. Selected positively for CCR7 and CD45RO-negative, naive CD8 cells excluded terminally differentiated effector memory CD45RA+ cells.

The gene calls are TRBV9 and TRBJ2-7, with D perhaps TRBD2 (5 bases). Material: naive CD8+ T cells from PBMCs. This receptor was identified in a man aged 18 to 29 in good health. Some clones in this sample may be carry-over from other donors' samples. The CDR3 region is CASSEGLGEQYF. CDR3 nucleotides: TGTGCCAGCAGCGAAGGACTCGGCGAGCAGTACTTC.